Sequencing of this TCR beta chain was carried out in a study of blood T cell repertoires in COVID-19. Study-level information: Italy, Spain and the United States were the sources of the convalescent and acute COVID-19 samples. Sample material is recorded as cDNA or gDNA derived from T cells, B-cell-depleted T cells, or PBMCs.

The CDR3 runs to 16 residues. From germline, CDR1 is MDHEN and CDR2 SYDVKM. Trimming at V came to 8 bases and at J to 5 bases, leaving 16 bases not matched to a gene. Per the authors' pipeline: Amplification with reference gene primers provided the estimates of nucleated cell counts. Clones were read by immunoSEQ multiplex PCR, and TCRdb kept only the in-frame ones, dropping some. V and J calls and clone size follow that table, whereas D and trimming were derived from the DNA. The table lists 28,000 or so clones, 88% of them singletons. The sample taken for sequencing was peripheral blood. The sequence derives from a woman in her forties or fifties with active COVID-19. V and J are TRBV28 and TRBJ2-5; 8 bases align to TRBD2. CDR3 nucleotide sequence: TGTGCCAGCGACGGGCCCTCCGGACTAGCATACGAGACCCAGTACTTC. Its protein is CASDGPSGLAYETQYF.